This TCR beta chain was sequenced during a study of CD8 T cells in ankylosing spondylitis. Study-level results: It appeared that ankylosing spondylitis blood was characterized by a TCR beta motif of fewer than 10 highly homologous variants. Previously reported in reactive arthritis synovial fluid and blood were some of the motif variants. Enrichment of disease-linked clones was reportedly significant in matched ankylosing spondylitis synovial fluid.

V lost 2 bases and J lost 4, with 12 bases in between. Germline CDR1 and CDR2: SGDLS and YYNGEE. This CDR3 contains 14 residues. Making use of molecular barcodes, quantitative 5'-RACE generated TCR beta libraries. One entry per CDR3 protein, called by TCRdb with MiXCR from the 5' RACE reads. The sample contains 30,000 to 45,000 distinct CDR3 sequences, 3% of which appear only once. This clonotype was observed at least ten times. The antigen is not known. The TCR sequence derives from a male donor with ankylosing spondylitis or in good health (not recorded which). The sequenced sample consisted of blood, either unsorted or a sorted T cell fraction (not recorded which). The chain couples TRBV9 to TRBJ2-5; either TRBD1 or TRBD2 may fit D (5 bases each). The CDR3 region is CASSVERGPETQYF. In DNA, the CDR3 is TGTGCCAGCAGCGTGGAACGGGGCCCAGAGACCCAGTACTTC.